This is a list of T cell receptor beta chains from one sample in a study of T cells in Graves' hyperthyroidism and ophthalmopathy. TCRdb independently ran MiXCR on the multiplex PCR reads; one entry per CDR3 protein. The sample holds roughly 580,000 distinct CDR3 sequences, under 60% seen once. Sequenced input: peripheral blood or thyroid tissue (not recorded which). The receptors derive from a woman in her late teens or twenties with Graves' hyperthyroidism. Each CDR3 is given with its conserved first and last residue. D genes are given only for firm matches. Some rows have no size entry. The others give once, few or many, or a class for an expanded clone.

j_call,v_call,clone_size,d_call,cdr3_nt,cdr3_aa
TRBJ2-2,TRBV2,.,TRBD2,TGTGCCAGCAGTGATCCTCGAGCGGGAGGATACACCGGGGAGCTGTTTTTT,CASSDPRAGGYTGELFF
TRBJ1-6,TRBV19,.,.,TGTGCCAGTAAAGGCTCCTATAATTCACCCCTCCACTTT,CASKGSYNSPLHF
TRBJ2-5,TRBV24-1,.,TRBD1,TGTGCCACCAGTGATTTCCAGGGAGACAGGGCGGAGACCCAGTACTTC,CATSDFQGDRAETQYF
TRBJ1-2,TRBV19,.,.,TGTGCCAGTAGTCGAATATCCGGGACACTCAACTATGGCTACACCTTC,CASSRISGTLNYGYTF
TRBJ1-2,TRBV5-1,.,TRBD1,TGCGCCAGCAGTTCCTCGGGACAGGGGTTTGGCTACACCTTC,CASSSSGQGFGYTF
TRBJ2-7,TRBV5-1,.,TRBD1,TGCGCCAGCAGCATGGGACAGGGACTATACGAGCAGTACTTC,CASSMGQGLYEQYF
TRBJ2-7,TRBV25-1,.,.,TGTGCCAGCAGATCAGGGGGAGGACGCACTACGATCGGGGAGCAGTACTTC,CASRSGGGRTTIGEQYF
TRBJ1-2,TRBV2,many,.,TGTGCCAGCAGAGCAGTAAACCTCTATGGCTACACCTTC,CASRAVNLYGYTF
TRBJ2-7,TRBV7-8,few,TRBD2,TGTGCCAGCAGCGAGATAGGACTAGCGGGAGGGTACGAGCAGTACTTC,CASSEIGLAGGYEQYF
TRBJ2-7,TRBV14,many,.,TGTGCCAGCAGCCAAGATCGAGGGGGGATGTACTTC,CASSQDRGGMYF
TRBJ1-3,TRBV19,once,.,TGTGCCAGCAGCGACCCAAGACAGGACAACTCTGGAAACACCATATATTTT,CASSDPRQDNSGNTIYF
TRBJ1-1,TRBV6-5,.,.,TGTGCCAGCAGTTCGGCGGGTGAAGCTTTCTTT,CASSSAGEAFF
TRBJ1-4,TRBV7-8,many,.,TGTGCCAGCAGGGTAGGGGTGGATGAAAAACTGTTTTTT,CASRVGVDEKLFF
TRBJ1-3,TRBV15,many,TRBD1,TGTGCCACCACCAAGCGGACAGGGAACGGAAACACCATATATTTT,CATTKRTGNGNTIYF
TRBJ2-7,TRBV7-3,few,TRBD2,TGTGCCAGCAGCCCCTCCCCTGCGGGAGATTACGAGCAGTACTTC,CASSPSPAGDYEQYF
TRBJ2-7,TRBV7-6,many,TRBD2,TGTGCCAGCAGCCCACAGAGCGGGGTGAGCTACGAGCAGTACTTC,CASSPQSGVSYEQYF